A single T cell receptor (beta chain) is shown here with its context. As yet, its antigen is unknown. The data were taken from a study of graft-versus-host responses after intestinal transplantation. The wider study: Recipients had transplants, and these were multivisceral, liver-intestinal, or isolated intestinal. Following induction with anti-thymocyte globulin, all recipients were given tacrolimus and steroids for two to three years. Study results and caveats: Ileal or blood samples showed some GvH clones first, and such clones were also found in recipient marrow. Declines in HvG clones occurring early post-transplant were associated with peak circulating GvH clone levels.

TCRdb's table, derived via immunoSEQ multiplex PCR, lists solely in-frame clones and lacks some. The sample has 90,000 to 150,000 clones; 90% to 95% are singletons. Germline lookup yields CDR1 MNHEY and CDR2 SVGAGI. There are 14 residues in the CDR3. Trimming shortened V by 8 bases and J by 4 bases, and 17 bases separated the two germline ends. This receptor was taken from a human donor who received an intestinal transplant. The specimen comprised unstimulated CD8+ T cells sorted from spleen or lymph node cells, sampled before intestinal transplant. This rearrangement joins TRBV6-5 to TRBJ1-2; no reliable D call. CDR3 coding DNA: TGTGCCAGCGAGGAGTATGGTGGCGGCTATGGCTACACCTTC. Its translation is CASEEYGGGYGYTF.